This TCR beta chain was sequenced in a study of blood T cell repertoires in COVID-19. Germline V lookup: CDR1 DFQATT, CDR2 SNEGSKA (reference sequence). The CDR3 has 13 residues. V shed 3 bases and J shed 0 bases, with 8 bases lying between them. In the original workflow: Reference gene primer amplification in the assay estimated nucleated cell counts. TCRdb keeps only in-frame clones here, not all; method: immunoSEQ multiplex PCR. Clone size and the V and J calls come from that table; the DNA yielded D and trimming. Of more than 200,000 clones listed, around 80% are singletons. The clonotype originates from a man in his forties with active or convalescent COVID-19. The chain recombines TRBV20-1 with TRBJ2-5; D is uncertain. The sequenced material came from peripheral blood. CDR3 amino acids: CSASDPYQETQYF. The CDR3 bases are TGCAGTGCTAGTGACCCGTACCAAGAGACCCAGTACTTC.